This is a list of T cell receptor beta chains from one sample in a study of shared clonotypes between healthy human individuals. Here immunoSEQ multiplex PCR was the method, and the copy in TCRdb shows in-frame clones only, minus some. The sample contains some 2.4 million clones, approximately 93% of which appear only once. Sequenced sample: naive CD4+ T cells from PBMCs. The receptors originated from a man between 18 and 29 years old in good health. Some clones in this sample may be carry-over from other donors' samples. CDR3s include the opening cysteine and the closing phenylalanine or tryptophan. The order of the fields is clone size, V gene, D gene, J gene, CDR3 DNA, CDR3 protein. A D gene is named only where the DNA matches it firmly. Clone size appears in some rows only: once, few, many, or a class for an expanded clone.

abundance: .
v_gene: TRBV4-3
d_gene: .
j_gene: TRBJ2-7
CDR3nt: TGCGCCAGCAGCCACTGGGACACAACCTACGAGCAGTACTTC
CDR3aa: CASSHWDTTYEQYF

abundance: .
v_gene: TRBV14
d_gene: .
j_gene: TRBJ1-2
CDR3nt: TGTGCCAGCAGCCAAGTTCCTTCCTATGGCTACACCTTC
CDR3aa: CASSQVPSYGYTF

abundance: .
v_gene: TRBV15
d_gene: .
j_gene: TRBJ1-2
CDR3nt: TGTGCCACCAGCAGAGATTCAGGATATGGCTACACCTTC
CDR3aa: CATSRDSGYGYTF

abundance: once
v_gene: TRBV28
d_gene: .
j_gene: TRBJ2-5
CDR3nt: TGTGCCAGCAGTTTAACCGAAGAGACCCAGTACTTC
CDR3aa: CASSLTEETQYF

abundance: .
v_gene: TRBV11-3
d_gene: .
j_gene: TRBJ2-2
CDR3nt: TGTGCCAGCAGGGGTACCGGGGAGCTGTTTTTT
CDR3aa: CASRGTGELFF

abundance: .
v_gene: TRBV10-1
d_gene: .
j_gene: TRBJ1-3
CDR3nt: TGCGCCAGCCAGGACTTCTTTGGAAACACCATATATTTT
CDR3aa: CASQDFFGNTIYF

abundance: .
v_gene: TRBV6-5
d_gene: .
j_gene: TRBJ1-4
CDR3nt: TGTGCCAGCAGTTACTCCGGCAGGGTTAATGAAAAACTGTTTTTT
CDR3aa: CASSYSGRVNEKLFF

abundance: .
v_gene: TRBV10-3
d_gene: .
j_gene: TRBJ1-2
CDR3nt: TGTGCCATCAGTGAGTCGTGGAACGGCTACACCTTC
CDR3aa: CAISESWNGYTF

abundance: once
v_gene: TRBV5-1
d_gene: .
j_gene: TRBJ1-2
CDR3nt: TGCGCCAGCAGCTTGGCTTCCGGGAACAACTATGGCTACACCTTC
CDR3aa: CASSLASGNNYGYTF

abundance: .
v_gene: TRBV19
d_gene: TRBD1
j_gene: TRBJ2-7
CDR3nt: TGTGCCAGTAGTATTGACTCAGGGGGCTCCTACGAGCAGTACTTC
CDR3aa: CASSIDSGGSYEQYF

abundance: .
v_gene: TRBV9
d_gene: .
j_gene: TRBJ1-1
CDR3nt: TGTGCCAGCAGCGTAGACCCTCGCTGGAACGCTGAAGCTTTCTTT
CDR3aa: CASSVDPRWNAEAFF

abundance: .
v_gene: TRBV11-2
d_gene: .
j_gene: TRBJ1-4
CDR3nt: TGTGCCAGCAGCTTAGTAGGTGAAAAACTGTTTTTT
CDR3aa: CASSLVGEKLFF

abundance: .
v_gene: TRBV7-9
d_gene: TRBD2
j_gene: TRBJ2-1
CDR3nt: TGTGCCAGCAGCTTAGCGCAAGGACTAGCGGGAGTTGAGCAGTTCTTC
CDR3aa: CASSLAQGLAGVEQFF

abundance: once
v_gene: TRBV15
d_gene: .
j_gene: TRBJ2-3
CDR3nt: TGTGCCACCAGCAGAGATGGTGGGCGGCGCGGGGATACGCAGTATTTT
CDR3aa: CATSRDGGRRGDTQYF

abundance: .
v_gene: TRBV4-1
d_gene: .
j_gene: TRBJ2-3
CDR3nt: TGCGCCAGCAGCCAGGGGGATAGGCGGTCCGGAGATACGCAGTATTTT
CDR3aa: CASSQGDRRSGDTQYF

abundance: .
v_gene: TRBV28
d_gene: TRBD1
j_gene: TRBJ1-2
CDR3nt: TGTGCCAGCAGACCGGGACAGGGATATGGCTACACCTTC
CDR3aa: CASRPGQGYGYTF

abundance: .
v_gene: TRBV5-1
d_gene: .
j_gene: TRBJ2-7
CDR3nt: TGCGCCAGCAGCGTAAACAGCAACTCCTACGAGCAGTACTTC
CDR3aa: CASSVNSNSYEQYF

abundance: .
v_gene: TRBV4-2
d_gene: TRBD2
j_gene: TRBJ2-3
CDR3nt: TGTGCCAGCAGCCACAAATCCGGGACTAGCGGGAGTGATACGCAGTATTTT
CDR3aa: CASSHKSGTSGSDTQYF

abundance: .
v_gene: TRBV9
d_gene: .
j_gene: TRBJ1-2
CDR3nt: TGTGCCAGCAGCGTAGGGGGACAAACCTATGGCTACACCTTC
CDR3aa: CASSVGGQTYGYTF

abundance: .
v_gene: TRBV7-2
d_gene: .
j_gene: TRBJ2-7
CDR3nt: TGTGCCAGCAGCTTAGAAGGCTATGGAGGTGCCTACGAGCAGTACTTC
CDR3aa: CASSLEGYGGAYEQYF

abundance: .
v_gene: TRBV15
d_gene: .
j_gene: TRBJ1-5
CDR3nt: TGTGCCACCAGCAGAGCAGGAAGGACCCATCAGCCCCAGCATTTT
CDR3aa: CATSRAGRTHQPQHF

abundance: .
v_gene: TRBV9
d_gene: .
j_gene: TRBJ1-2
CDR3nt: TGTGCCAGCAGCCTCGACGTGGGGGGGTATTATGGCTACACCTTC
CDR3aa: CASSLDVGGYYGYTF

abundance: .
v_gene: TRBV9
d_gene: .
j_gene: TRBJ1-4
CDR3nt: TGTGCCAGCAGCGTCGGGCAGGGAAAACTGTTTTTT
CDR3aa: CASSVGQGKLFF

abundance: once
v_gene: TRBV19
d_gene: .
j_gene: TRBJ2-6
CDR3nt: TGTGCCAGTAGCGCTAGGAGTTCTGGGGCCAACGTCCTGACTTTC
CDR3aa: CASSARSSGANVLTF

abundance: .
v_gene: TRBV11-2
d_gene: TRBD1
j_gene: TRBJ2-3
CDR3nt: TGTGCCAGCAGCTTAGTAAGGGGGCGAGGCACAGATACGCAGTATTTT
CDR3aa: CASSLVRGRGTDTQYF

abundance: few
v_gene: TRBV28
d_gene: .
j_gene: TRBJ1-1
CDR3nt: TGTGCCAGCAGTCTCCCTACAGGGAACACTGAAGCTTTCTTT
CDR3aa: CASSLPTGNTEAFF

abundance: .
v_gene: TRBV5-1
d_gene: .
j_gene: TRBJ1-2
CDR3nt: TGCGCCAGCAGCTTGAGCCAGAACTATGGCTACACCTTC
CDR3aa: CASSLSQNYGYTF

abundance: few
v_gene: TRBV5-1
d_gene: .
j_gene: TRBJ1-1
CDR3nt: TGCGCCAGCACCCTTACGGAGAACACTGAAGCTTTCTTT
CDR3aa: CASTLTENTEAFF

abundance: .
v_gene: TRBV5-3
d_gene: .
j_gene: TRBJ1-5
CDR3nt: TGTGCCAGAAGCCCCGGACAGAGACTTTATAGCAATCAGCCCCAGCATTTT
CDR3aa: CARSPGQRLYSNQPQHF

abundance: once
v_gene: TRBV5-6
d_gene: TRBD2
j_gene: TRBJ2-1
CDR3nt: TGTGCCAGCAGCTCTACCGGGACTAGCAGAGACAATGAGCAGTTCTTC
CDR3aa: CASSSTGTSRDNEQFF

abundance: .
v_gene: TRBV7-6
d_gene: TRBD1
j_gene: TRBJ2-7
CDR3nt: TGTGCCAGCAGCTCAAGACAGGGCTCCGAGCAGTACTTC
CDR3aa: CASSSRQGSEQYF

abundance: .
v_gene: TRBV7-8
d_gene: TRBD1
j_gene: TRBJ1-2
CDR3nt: TGTGCCAGCAGCTGGGACAGGGGAGACTATGGCTACACCTTC
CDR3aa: CASSWDRGDYGYTF

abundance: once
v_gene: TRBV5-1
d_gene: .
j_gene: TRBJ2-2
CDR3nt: TGCGCCAGCAGCTGGATTAACACCGGGGAGCTGTTTTTT
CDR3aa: CASSWINTGELFF

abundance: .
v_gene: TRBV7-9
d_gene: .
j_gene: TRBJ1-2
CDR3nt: TGTGCCAGCAGTTTAAGGAGAGCCAACTATGGCTACACCTTC
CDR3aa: CASSLRRANYGYTF

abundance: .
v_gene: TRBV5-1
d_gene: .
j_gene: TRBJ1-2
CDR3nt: TGCGCCAGCAGTGGGGCCCAGGGGTTGAATGGCTACACCTTC
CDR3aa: CASSGAQGLNGYTF

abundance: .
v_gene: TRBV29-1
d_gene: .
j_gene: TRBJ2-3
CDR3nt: TGCAGCGTTGGGTGGGGCGGGACAGCAGATACGCAGTATTTT
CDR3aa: CSVGWGGTADTQYF

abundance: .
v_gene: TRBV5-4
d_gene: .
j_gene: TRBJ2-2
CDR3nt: TGTGCCAGCAGCTTCAATTACCCCGGGGAGCTGTTTTTT
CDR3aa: CASSFNYPGELFF

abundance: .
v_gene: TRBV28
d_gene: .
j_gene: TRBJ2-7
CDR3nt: TGTGCCACCACCCGTCTGGGGAACAACTACGAGCAGTACTTC
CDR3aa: CATTRLGNNYEQYF

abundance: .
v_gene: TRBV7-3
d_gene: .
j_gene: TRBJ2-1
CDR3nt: TGTGCCAGCAGCTTATACAGGGCGAATGAGCAGTTCTTC
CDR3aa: CASSLYRANEQFF

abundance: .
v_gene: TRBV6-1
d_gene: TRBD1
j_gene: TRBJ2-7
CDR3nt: TGTGCCAGTAAACCACGGACAGGGTCTAACTACGAGCAGTACTTC
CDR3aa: CASKPRTGSNYEQYF

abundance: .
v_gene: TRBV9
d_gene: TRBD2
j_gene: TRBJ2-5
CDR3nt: TGTGCCAGCAGCCCCCGGGGGGGGTTTGTTGAGACCCAGTACTTC
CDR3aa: CASSPRGGFVETQYF

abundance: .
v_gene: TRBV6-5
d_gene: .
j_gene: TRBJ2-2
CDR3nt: TGTGCCAGCAGAGTGACAGTGGTGAACACCGGGGAGCTGTTTTTT
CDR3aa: CASRVTVVNTGELFF

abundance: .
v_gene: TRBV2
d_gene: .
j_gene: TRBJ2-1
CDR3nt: TGTGCCAGCAGTGAGGGTCAGAGCTCCTACAATGAGCAGTTCTTC
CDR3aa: CASSEGQSSYNEQFF

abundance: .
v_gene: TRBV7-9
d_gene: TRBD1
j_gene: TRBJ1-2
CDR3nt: TGTGCCAGCAGCAAGACGACAGGGGGCGGTGGCTACACCTTC
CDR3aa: CASSKTTGGGGYTF

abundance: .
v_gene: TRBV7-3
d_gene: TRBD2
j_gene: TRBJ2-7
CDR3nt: TGTGCCAGCAGCCCACGGGGGGGACACGAAACCTACGAGCAGTACTTC
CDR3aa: CASSPRGGHETYEQYF

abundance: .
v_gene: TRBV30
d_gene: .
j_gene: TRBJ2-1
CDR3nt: TGTGCCTGGAGCCTACTGACCCGAGATCTCGGTGAGCAGTTCTTC
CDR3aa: CAWSLLTRDLGEQFF

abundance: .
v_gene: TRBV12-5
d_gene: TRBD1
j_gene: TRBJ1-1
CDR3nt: TGTGCTAGTGGTTTGGTACTCCAGGGGGCGCGCACTGAAGCTTTCTTT
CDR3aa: CASGLVLQGARTEAFF

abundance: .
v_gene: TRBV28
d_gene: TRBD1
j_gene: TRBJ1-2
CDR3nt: TGTGCCAGCAGTCGTCTCGGGACAGGGAATGGCTACACCTTC
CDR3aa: CASSRLGTGNGYTF

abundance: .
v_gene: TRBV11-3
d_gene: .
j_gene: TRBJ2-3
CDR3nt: TGTGCCAGCAGCCCCTATCGCGGGGCAGATACGCAGTATTTT
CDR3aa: CASSPYRGADTQYF

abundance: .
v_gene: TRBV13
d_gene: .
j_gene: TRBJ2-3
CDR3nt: TGTGCCAGCAGCTTAGGACCTTTGGGGACAGATACGCAGTATTTT
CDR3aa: CASSLGPLGTDTQYF

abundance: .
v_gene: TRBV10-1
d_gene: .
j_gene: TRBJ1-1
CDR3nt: TGCGCCAGCAGTGAGTCCCGGGCAGGAACCCCGGTTGGAGAAGCTTTCTTT
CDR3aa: CASSESRAGTPVGEAFF

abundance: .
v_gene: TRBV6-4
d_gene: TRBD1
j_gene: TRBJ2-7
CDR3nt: TGTGCCAGATTCCATGAGACAGGGGAGGTCCACGAGCAGTACTTC
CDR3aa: CARFHETGEVHEQYF

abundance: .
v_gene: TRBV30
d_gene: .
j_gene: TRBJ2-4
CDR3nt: TGTGCCTGGAAGGGCCCCGACGGTTTTTCGTCGAACTTC
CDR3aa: CAWKGPDGFSSNF

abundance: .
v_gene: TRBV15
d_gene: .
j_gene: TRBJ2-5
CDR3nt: TGTGCCACCAGCAGAGATTATGGGGGGACGGAAGAGACCCAGTACTTC
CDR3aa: CATSRDYGGTEETQYF

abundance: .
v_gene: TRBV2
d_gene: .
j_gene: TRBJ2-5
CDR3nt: TGTGCCAGCAGTGACAGGAGTCAAGAGACCCAGTACTTC
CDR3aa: CASSDRSQETQYF

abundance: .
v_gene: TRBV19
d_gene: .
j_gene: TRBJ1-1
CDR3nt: TGTGCCAGTAGTTTGGGGGTGCGGACTGAAGCTTTCTTT
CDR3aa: CASSLGVRTEAFF

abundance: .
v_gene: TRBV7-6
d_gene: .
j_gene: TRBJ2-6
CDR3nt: TGTGCCAGCAGCCCTCAAAAGAGCTGGGCCAACGTCCTGACTTTC
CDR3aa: CASSPQKSWANVLTF

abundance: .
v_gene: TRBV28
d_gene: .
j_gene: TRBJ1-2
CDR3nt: TGTGCCAGCAGTTTATATCAGACTAACTATGGCTACACCTTC
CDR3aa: CASSLYQTNYGYTF

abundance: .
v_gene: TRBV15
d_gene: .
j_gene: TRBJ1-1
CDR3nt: TGTGCCACCAGCAGAGATCTGTGGGCGGATAGTAGGATGAACACTGAAGCTTTCTTT
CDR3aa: CATSRDLWADSRMNTEAFF